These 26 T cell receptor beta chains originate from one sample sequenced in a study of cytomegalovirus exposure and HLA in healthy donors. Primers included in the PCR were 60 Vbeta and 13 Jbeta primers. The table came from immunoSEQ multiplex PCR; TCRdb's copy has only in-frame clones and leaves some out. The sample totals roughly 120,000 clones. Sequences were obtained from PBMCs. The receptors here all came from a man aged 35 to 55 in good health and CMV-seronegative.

The CDR3 is CASSGGSGRSGRRKNEQFF. For the CDR3, the DNA is TGTGCCAGCAGCGGAGGATCGGGGAGGAGCGGGAGAAGGAAAAATGAGCAGTTCTTC. The rearrangement links TRBV5-4 to TRBJ2-1; 8 nucleotides agree with TRBD2. The CDR3 spans 19 residues. Looked up from germline, CDR1 is SGHNT and CDR2 is YYREEE (reference sequence). J lost 7 bases, V lost 4 bases, and 22 bases had no gene match.

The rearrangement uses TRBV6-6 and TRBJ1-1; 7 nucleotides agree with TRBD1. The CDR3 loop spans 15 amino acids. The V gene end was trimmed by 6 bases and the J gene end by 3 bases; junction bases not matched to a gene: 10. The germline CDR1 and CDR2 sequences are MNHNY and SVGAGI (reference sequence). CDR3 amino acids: CASRPRGPGYTEAFF. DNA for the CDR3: TGTGCCAGCAGGCCGAGGGGGCCAGGGTACACTGAAGCTTTCTTT.

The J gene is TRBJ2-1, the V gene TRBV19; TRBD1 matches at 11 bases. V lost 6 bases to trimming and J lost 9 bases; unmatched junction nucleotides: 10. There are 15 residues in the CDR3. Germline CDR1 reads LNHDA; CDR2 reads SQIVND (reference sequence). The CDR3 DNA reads TGTGCCAGTAGCCCCCGGGACAGGGGGTGGAGTGAGCAGTTCTTC. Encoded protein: CASSPRDRGWSEQFF.

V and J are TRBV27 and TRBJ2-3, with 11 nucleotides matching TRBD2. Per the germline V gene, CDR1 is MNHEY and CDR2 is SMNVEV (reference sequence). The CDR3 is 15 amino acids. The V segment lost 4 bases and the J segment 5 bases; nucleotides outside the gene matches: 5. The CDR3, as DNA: TGTGCCAGCAGTTATAGCGGGAGGGCCGGAGATACGCAGTATTTT. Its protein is CASSYSGRAGDTQYF.

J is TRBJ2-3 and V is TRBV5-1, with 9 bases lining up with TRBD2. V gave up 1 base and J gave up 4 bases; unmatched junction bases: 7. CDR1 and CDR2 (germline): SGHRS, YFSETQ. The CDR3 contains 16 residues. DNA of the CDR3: TGCGCCAGCAGCTTGACTAGCGGGCAGCCACCAGATACGCAGTATTTT. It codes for CASSLTSGQPPDTQYF.

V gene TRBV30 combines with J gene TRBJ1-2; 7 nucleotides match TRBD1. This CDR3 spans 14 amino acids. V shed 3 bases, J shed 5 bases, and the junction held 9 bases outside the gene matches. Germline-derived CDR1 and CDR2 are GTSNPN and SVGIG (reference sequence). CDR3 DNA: TGTGCCTGGAGAATGGAGGACAGGAGGTATGGCTACACCTTC. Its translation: CAWRMEDRRYGYTF.

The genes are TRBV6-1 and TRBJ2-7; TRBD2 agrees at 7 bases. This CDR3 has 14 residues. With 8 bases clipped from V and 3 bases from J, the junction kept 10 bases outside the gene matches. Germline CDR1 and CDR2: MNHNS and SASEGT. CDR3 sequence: CASGEGTLIYEQYF. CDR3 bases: TGTGCCAGCGGGGAGGGGACTTTAATCTACGAGCAGTACTTC.

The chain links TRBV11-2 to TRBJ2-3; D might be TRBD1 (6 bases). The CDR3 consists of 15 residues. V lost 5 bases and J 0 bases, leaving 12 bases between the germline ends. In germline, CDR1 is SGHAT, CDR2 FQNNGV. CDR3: CASSADRYSTDTQYF. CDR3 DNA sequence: TGTGCCAGCAGCGCGGACAGATACAGCACAGATACGCAGTATTTT.

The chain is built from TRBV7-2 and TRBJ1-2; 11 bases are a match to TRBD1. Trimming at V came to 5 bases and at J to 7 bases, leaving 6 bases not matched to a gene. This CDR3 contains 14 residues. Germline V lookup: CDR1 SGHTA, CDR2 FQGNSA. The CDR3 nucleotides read TGTGCCAGCAGCCGGGGACAGGGGGAGGGTGGCTACACCTTC. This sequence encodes CASSRGQGEGGYTF. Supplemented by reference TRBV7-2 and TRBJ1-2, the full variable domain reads GAGVSQSPSNKVTEKGKDVELRCDPISGHTALYWYRQSLGQGLEFLIYFQGNSAPDKSGLPSDRFSAERTGGSVSTLTIQRTQQEDSAVYLCASSRGQGEGGYTFGSGTRLTVV.

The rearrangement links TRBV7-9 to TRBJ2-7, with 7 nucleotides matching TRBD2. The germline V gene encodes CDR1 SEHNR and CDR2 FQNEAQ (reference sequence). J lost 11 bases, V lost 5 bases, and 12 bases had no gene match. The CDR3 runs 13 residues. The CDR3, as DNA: TGTGCCAGCAGCCCCTCGAGGGAGGGTTTCAAGTACTTC. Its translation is CASSPSREGFKYF.

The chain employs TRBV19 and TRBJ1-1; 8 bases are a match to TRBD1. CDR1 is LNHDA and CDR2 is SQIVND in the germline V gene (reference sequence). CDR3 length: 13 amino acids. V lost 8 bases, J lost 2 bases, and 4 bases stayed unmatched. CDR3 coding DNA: TGTGCCAGTGCAGGGGGCGGAAACACTGAAGCTTTCTTT. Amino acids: CASAGGGNTEAFF.

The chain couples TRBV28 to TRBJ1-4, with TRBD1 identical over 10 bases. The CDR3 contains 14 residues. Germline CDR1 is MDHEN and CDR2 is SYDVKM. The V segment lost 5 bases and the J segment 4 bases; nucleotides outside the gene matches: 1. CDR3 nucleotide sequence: TGTGCCAGCAGTCGGGACAGGGGTAATGAAAAACTGTTTTTT. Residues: CASSRDRGNEKLFF.

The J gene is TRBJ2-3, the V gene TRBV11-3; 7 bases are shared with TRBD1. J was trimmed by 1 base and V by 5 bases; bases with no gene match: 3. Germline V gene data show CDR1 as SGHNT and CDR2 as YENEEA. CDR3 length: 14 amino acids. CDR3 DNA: TGTGCCAGCAGCCTTGGACAGGGCACAGATACGCAGTATTTT. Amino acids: CASSLGQGTDTQYF.

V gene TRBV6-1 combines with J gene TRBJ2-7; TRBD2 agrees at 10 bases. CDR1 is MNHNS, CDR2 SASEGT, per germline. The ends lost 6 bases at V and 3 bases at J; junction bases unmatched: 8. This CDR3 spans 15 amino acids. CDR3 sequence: CASSPPSGGFYEQYF. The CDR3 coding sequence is TGTGCCAGCAGCCCCCCTAGCGGGGGTTTCTACGAGCAGTACTTC.

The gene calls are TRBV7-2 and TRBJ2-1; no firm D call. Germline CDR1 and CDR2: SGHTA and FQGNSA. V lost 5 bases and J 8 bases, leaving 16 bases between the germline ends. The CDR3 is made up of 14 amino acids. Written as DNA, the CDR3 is TGTGCCAGCAGCCGACGGGTGGCTCCGGATGAGCAGTTCTTC. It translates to CASSRRVAPDEQFF.

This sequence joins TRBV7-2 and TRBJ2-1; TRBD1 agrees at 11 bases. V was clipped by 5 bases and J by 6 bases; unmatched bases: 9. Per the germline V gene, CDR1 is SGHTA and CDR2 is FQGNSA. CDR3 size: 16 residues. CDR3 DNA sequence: TGTGCCAGCAGCCCTAATAGGGGACAGGGGGGCAATGAGCAGTTCTTC. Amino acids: CASSPNRGQGGNEQFF.

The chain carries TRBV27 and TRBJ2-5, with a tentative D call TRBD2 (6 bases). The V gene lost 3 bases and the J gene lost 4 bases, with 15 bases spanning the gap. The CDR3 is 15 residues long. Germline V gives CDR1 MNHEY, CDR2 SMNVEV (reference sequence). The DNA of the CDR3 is TGTGCCAGCAGTTTTTTAAGTGGCGGGATAGAGACCCAGTACTTC. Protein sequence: CASSFLSGGIETQYF.

As DNA, the CDR3 is TGTGCCAGCAGTGAATTTGAGGGAAAAGGCTACACCTTC. Translating it yields CASSEFEGKGYTF. The chain recombines TRBV25-1 with TRBJ1-2; the D is unclear. Deletions cut 1 base from V and 8 bases from J, with 11 bases between. The CDR3 consists of 13 residues. Germline V lookup: CDR1 MGHDK, CDR2 SYGVNS.

CDR3 DNA: TGTGCCAGCAGCATAAGCCGGGAGCGTGAGCAGTTCTTC. As protein: CASSISREREQFF. The chain links TRBV7-2 to TRBJ2-1; the D gene is possibly TRBD2 (6 bases). This CDR3 comprises 13 residues. Trimming removed 5 bases at V and 9 bases at J, with 14 bases between. Germline V lookup: CDR1 SGHTA, CDR2 FQGNSA.

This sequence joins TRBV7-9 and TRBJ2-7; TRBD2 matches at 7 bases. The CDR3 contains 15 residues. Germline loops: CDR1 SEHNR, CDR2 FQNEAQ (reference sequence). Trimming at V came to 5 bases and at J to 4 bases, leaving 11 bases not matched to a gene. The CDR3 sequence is CASSPYGEGPYEQYF. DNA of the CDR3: TGTGCCAGCAGCCCCTACGGGGAGGGCCCTTACGAGCAGTACTTC.

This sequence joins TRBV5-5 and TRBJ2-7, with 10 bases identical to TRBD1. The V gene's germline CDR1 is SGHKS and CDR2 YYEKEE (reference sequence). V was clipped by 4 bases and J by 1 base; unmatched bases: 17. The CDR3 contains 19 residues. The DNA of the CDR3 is TGTGCCAGCAGCCGGACCCCACCCGGGACAGGGGATCGATCCTACGAGCAGTACTTC. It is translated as CASSRTPPGTGDRSYEQYF. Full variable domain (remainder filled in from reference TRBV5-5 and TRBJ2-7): DAGVTQSPTHLIKTRGQQVTLRCSPISGHKSVSWYQQVLGQGPQFIFQYYEKEERGRGNFPDRFSARQFPNYSSELNVNALLLGDSALYLCASSRTPPGTGDRSYEQYFGPGTRLTVT.

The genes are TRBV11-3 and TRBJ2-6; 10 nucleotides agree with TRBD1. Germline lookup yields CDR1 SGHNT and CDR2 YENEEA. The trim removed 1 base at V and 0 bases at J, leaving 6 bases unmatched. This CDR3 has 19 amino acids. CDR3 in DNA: TGTGCCAGCAGCTTAGCTCCAAGACAGGGGGCCTCTGGGGCCAACGTCCTGACTTTC. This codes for CASSLAPRQGASGANVLTF.

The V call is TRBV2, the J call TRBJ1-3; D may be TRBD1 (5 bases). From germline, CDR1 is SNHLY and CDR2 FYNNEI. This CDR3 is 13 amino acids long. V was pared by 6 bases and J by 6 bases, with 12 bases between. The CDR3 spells CASSDDRINTIYF. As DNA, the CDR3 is TGTGCCAGCAGCGACGACAGAATAAACACCATATATTTT.

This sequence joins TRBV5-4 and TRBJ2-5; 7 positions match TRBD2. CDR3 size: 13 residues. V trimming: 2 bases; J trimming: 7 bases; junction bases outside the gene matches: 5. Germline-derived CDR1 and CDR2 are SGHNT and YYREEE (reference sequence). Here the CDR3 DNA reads TGTGCCAGCAGCTTCGATGGGGGGGGGACCCAGTACTTC. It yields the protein CASSFDGGGTQYF.

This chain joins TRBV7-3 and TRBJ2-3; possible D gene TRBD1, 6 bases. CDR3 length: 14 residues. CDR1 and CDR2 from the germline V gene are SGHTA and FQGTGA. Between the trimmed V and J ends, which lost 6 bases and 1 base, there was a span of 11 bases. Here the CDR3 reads CASSFRGRTDTQYF. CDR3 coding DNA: TGTGCCAGCAGTTTCAGGGGCCGCACAGATACGCAGTATTTT.

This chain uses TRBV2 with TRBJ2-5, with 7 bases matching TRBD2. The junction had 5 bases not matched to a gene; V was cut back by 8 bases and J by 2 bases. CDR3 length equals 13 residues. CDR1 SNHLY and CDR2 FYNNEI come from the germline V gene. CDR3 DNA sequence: TGTGCCAGCGTAGCGGGCCTTCAAGAGACCCAGTACTTC. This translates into CASVAGLQETQYF.